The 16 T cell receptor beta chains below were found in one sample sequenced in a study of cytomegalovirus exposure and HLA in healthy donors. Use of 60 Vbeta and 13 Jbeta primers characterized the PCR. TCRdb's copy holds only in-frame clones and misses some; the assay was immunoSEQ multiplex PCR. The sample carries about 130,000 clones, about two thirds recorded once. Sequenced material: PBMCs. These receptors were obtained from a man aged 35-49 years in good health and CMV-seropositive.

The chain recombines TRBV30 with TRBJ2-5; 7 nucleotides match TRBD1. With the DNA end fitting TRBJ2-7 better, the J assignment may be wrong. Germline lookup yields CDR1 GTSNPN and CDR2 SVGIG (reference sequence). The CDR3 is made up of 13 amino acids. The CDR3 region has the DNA TGTGCCTGGAGTGTAGACAGGGCCTACGAGCAGTACTTC. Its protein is CAWSVDRAYEQYF.

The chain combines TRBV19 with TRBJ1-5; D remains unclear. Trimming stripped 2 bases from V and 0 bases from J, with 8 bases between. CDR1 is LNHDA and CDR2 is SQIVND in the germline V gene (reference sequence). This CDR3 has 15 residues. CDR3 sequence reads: CASSISGDSNQPQHF. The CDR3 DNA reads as TGTGCCAGTAGTATATCGGGAGATAGCAATCAGCCCCAGCATTTT.

CDR3 sequence: CASSLGGRRGPDEQYF. The CDR3 nucleotides are TGTGCCAGCAGCTTGGGGGGACGGAGGGGGCCGGACGAGCAGTACTTC. The J gene is TRBJ2-7, the V gene TRBV5-4, with D perhaps TRBD1 (7 bases). From germline, CDR1 is SGHNT and CDR2 YYREEE (reference sequence). V lost 0 bases, J lost 5 bases, and 18 bases lay in between. The CDR3 is made up of 16 amino acids.

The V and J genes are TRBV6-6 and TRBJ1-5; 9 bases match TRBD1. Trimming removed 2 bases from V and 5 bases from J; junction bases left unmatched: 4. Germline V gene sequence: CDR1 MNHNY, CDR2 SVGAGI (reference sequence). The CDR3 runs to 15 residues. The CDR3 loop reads CASSYLDRGDQPQHF. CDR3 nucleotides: TGTGCCAGCAGTTACCTTGACAGGGGGGATCAGCCCCAGCATTTT.

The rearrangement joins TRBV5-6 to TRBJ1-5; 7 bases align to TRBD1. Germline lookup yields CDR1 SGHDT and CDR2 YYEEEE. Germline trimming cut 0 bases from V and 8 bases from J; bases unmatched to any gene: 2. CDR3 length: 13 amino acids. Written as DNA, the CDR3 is TGTGCCAGCAGCTTGGGCAGGGGGAAGCCCCAGCATTTT. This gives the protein CASSLGRGKPQHF.

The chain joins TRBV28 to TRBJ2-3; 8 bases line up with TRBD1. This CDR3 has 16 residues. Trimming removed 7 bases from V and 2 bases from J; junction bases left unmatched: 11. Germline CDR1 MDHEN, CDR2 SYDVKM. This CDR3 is CASTPRQGRSTDTQYF. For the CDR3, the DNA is TGTGCCAGCACCCCCCGACAGGGGCGATCCACAGATACGCAGTATTTT.

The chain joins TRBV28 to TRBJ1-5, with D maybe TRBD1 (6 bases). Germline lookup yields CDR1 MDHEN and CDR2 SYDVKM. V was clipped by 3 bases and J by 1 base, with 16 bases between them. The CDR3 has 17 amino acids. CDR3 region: CASSFAGGGQSNQPQHF. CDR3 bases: TGTGCCAGCAGTTTTGCGGGAGGGGGGCAGAGCAATCAGCCCCAGCATTTT.

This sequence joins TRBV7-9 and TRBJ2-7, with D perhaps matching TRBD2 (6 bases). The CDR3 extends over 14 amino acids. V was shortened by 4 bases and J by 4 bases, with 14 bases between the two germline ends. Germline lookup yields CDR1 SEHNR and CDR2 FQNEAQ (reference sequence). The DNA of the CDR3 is TGTGCCAGCAGCTCAGGGACTCCCAGTTACGAGCAGTACTTC. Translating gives CASSSGTPSYEQYF. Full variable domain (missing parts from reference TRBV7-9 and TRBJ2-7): DTGVSQNPRHKITKRGQNVTFRCDPISEHNRLYWYRQTLGQGPEFLTYFQNEAQLEKSRLLSDRFSAERPKGSFSTLEIQRTEQGDSAMYLCASSSGTPSYEQYFGPGTRLTVT.

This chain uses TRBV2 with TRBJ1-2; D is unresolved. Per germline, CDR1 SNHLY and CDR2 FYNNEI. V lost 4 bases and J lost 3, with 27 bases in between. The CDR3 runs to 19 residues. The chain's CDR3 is CASSVSVEDSAFEYYGYTF. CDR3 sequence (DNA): TGTGCCAGCAGTGTCAGCGTAGAGGACTCGGCCTTTGAATACTATGGCTACACCTTC.

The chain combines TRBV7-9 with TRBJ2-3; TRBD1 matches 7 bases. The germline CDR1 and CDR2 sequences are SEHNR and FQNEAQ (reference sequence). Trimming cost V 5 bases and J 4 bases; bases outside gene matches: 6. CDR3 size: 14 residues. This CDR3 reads CASSPGGSADTQYF. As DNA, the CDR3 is TGTGCCAGCAGCCCAGGGGGTTCGGCAGATACGCAGTATTTT.

CDR3 in DNA: TGCGCCAGCAGTCAAAAACCGACTAGCGTCAATGAGCAGTTCTTC. It translates to CASSQKPTSVNEQFF. V gene TRBV23-1 combines with J gene TRBJ2-1; 8 bases are shared with TRBD2. TRBV23-1 falls under the ORF class, with uncertain function. The V segment lost 2 bases and the J segment 6 bases; nucleotides outside the gene matches: 6. The CDR3 covers 15 residues.

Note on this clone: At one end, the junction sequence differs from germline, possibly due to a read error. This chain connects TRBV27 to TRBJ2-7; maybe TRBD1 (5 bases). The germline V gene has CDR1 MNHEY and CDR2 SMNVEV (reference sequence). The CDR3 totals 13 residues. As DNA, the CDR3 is TGTGCCAGCAAAGGGCAGGGTATCTACAAGCAGTACTTC. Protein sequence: CASKGQGIYKQYF.

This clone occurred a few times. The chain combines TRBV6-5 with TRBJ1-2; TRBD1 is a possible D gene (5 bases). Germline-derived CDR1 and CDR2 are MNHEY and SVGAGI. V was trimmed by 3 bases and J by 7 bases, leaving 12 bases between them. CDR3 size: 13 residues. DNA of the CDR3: TGTGCCAGCAGTTATTCAGGGTTCAGTGGCTACACCTTC. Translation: CASSYSGFSGYTF.

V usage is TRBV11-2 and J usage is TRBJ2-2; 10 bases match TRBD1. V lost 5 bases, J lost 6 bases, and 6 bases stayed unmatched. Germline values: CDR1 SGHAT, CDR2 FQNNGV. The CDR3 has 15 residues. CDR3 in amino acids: CASSPTGGFAGELFF. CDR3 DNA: TGTGCCAGCAGCCCGACAGGGGGCTTCGCCGGGGAGCTGTTTTTT.

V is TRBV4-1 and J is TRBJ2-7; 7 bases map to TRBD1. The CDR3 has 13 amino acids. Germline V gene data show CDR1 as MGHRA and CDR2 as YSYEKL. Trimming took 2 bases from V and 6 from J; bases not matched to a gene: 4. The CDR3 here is CASSQIQGREQYF. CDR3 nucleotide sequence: TGCGCCAGCAGCCAAATACAGGGGCGCGAGCAGTACTTC.

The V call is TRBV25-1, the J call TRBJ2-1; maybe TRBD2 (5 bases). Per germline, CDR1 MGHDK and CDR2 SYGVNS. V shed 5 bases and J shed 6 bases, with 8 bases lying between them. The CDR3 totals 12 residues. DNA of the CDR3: TGTGCCAGCAGTCGTAGCGTCAATGAGCAGTTCTTC. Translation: CASSRSVNEQFF. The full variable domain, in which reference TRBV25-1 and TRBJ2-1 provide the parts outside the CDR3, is EADIYQTPRYLVIGTGKKITLECSQTMGHDKMYWYQQDPGMELHLIHYSYGVNSTEKGDLSSESTVSRIRTEHFPLTLESARPSHTSQYLCASSRSVNEQFFGPGTRLTVL.